The 25 T cell receptor beta chains in this list originate from one sample, sequenced in a study of spatial heterogeneity in lung cancer. Time point given: sample taken at primary tumor resection. TCRdb itself ran the 5' RACE reads through MiXCR, one entry per CDR3 protein. The table records some 3,000 distinct CDR3 sequences, roughly a sixth of them present only once. These receptors are not linked to any known antigen. Study-level results: Higher tumor mutation counts went along with higher counts of expanded intratumoral alpha and beta TCRs.

Specimen: lung tumor tissue, collected at surgery. All receptors derive from a male donor with early-stage non-small cell lung cancer.

Comments on this clonotype: This beta chain is a stray read from a library made for alpha chains; its abundance is not meaningful. The chain employs TRBV27 and TRBJ1-1; 7 bases agree with TRBD1. CDR3 length equals 17 residues. The germline gives CDR1 MNHEY, CDR2 SMNVEV (reference sequence). V lost 4 bases and J lost 3; bases outside the gene matches: 14. Here the CDR3 reads CASSSLVLRDRDTEAFF. Here the CDR3 DNA reads TGTGCCAGCAGTTCCCTCGTGCTCCGGGACAGAGACACTGAAGCTTTCTTT.

This clonotype showed up just a few times. Found in a library prepared for alpha chains, this beta chain is an off-target read, and its abundance has little meaning. The CDR3 coding sequence is TGTGCCAGCAGTTTGGGACTTGATCAAGAGACCCAGTACTTC. Its protein product is CASSLGLDQETQYF. The rearrangement joins TRBV12-3 or TRBV12-4 to TRBJ2-5, with a possible D match to TRBD2 (6 bases). This CDR3 region has 14 residues. The germline V and J ends were trimmed by 3 bases and 2 bases, with 10 bases remaining between them.

Note on this clonotype: The library was designed around alpha chains, so this beta chain is a stray read whose abundance carries little weight. This chain links TRBV4-1 with TRBJ2-2, with 8 bases that match TRBD1. J gave up 4 bases and V 4 bases, and 17 bases lay outside the gene matches. Germline CDR1 reads MGHRA; CDR2 reads YSYEKL. The CDR3 covers 19 residues. The CDR3 DNA is TGCGCCAGCAGCCCGCTACTACGGACAGGGCGAGCTTCCACCGGGGAGCTGTTTTTT. Translation: CASSPLLRTGRASTGELFF.

In this sample, this clonotype turned up a few times. With the library built for alpha chains, this beta chain is off target and its frequency is not meaningful. The V and J genes are TRBV2 and TRBJ1-1; D remains unclear. The CDR3 totals 14 residues. Trimming took off 4 bases at V and 1 base at J, with 10 bases between the two ends. Germline CDR1 and CDR2: SNHLY and FYNNEI. The chain's CDR3 is CASSVRVTNTEAFF. The CDR3 DNA is TGTGCCAGCAGTGTAAGGGTTACGAACACTGAAGCTTTCTTT.

As concerns this clonotype: This beta chain represents an off-target read in a library built for alpha chains; its size is of limited meaning. V usage is TRBV7-2 and J usage is TRBJ1-1; D remains unclear. CDR1 SGHTA and CDR2 FQGNSA come from the germline V gene. The CDR3 sequence is 14 residues long. V lost 0 bases, J lost 5 bases, and 10 bases lay in between. The DNA for the CDR3 is TGTGCCAGCAGCTTAGCGTCCAGGAGAACTGAAGCTTTCTTT. This gives the protein CASSLASRRTEAFF.

By its share, this clonotype is medium-sized (0.01 to 0.1%). In a library made to pick up alpha chains, this beta chain is a stray read with a size that means little. The chain combines TRBV7-2 with TRBJ2-1; the match to TRBD2 covers 13 bases. The germline gives CDR1 SGHTA, CDR2 FQGNSA. J was trimmed by 8 bases and V by 4 bases; bases with no gene match: 2. CDR3 length: 14 residues. The CDR3 here is CASSWTSGGDEQFF. CDR3 sequence (DNA): TGTGCCAGCAGCTGGACTAGCGGGGGCGATGAGCAGTTCTTC.

This clonotype is deemed medium-sized. This beta chain is off target for a library built for alpha chains, so its abundance means little. The chain couples TRBV4-3 to TRBJ2-7; D possibly matches TRBD1 or TRBD2 (5 bases each). Deletions cut 0 bases from V and 2 bases from J, with 8 bases between. Looked up from germline, CDR1 is LGHNA and CDR2 is YSLEER. There are 14 residues in the CDR3. CDR3: CASSQETGPYEQYF. CDR3 sequence (DNA): TGCGCCAGCAGCCAAGAAACGGGACCCTACGAGCAGTACTTC.

Judged by abundance, this clonotype is large. The library was built for alpha chains, so this beta chain is an off-target read and its size means little. The CDR3 sequence is CASSLDFSGYEQYF. CDR3 nucleotides: TGCGCCAGCAGCTTGGACTTCTCTGGCTACGAGCAGTACTTC. The chain links TRBV5-1 to TRBJ2-7, with D uncertain. Germline loops: CDR1 SGHRS, CDR2 YFSETQ. The germline V and J ends were trimmed by 0 bases and 3 bases, with 10 bases remaining between them. CDR3 length: 14 residues.

A remark on this clonotype: This beta chain came through as a stray read in a library set up for alpha chains, and its size says little. The chain has TRBV10-2 and TRBJ2-7; 8 bases match TRBD1. V lost 6 bases and J lost 3; bases outside the gene matches: 4. The CDR3 length is 13 residues. Germline V gene lookup returns CDR1 WSHSY and CDR2 SAAADI. The CDR3 sequence is CASSGQGSYEQYF. CDR3 nucleotide sequence: TGCGCCAGCAGCGGACAGGGAAGCTACGAGCAGTACTTC.

Notes on this clonotype: This beta chain came through as a stray read in a library set up for alpha chains, and its size says little. This chain joins TRBV20-1 and TRBJ2-2; tentatively, D is TRBD1 (6 bases). CDR1 is DFQATT, CDR2 SNEGSKA, per germline (reference sequence). The CDR3 runs to 13 residues. V was trimmed by 5 bases and J by 5 bases, leaving 12 bases between them. The CDR3 DNA is TGCAGTGCTTGGGACATACCAACCGGGGAGCTGTTTTTT. Translated: CSAWDIPTGELFF.

Concerning this clonotype: This beta chain is off target for a library built for alpha chains, so its abundance means little. The rearrangement links TRBV19 to TRBJ2-4, with a weak D call TRBD1 (6 bases). With 5 bases removed from V and 6 bases from J, the gap between germline ends came to 8 bases. The germline V gene encodes CDR1 LNHDA and CDR2 SQIVND (reference sequence). The CDR3 extends over 12 amino acids. The CDR3: CASSLGANIQYF. CDR3 DNA: TGTGCCAGTAGTCTGGGGGCAAACATTCAGTACTTC.

This clonotype was observed a handful of times. The library was prepared for alpha chains; this beta chain is a stray read, so its frequency means little. This chain connects TRBV9 to TRBJ1-5; D remains ambiguous. V gave up 0 bases and J gave up 4 bases, with 2 bases separating them. Germline CDR1 reads SGDLS; CDR2 reads YYNGEE. There are 12 residues in the CDR3. The CDR3 reads CASSVDNQPQHF. CDR3 sequence (DNA): TGTGCCAGCAGCGTAGATAATCAGCCCCAGCATTTT.

As for this clonotype: With the library built for alpha chains, this beta chain is off target and its frequency is not meaningful. This rearrangement joins TRBV7-2 to TRBJ2-5; D remains ambiguous. The CDR3 covers 14 residues. Trimming left V 1 base short and J 4 bases short, with 10 bases between. The V gene's germline CDR1 is SGHTA and CDR2 FQGNSA. The CDR3 loop reads CASSLDVAIETQYF. Here the CDR3 DNA reads TGTGCCAGCAGCTTAGATGTCGCGATAGAGACCCAGTACTTC.

This clonotype was observed a few times. This beta chain represents an off-target read in a library built for alpha chains; its size is of limited meaning. The chain uses TRBV6-1 and TRBJ2-5; 7 bases are shared with TRBD1. CDR1 and CDR2 from the germline V gene are MNHNS and SASEGT. The CDR3 totals 13 residues. V was clipped by 4 bases and J by 1 base; unmatched bases: 0. This chain's CDR3 is CASSGQGQETQYF. The DNA for the CDR3 is TGTGCCAGCAGTGGACAGGGCCAAGAGACCCAGTACTTC.

About this clonotype itself: For a library built for alpha chains, this beta chain is a stray read; little rests on its size. J is TRBJ2-7 and V is TRBV6-2 or TRBV6-3; 9 bases line up with TRBD2. The germline V gene encodes CDR1 MNHEY and CDR2 SVGEGT. J gave up 4 bases and V 2 bases, and 6 bases lay outside the gene matches. This CDR3 comprises 15 residues. DNA of the CDR3: TGTGCCAGCAGTTACGACACTAGCGGGCTTTACGAGCAGTACTTC. Amino acid sequence: CASSYDTSGLYEQYF.

This clonotype qualifies as medium-sized (0.01 to 0.1%). Because this beta chain is a stray read in a library intended to capture alpha chains, its abundance should not be given much weight. The chain is built from TRBV5-5 and TRBJ2-1; 7 nucleotides match TRBD1. There are 13 residues in the CDR3. Trimming took 3 bases from V and 9 from J; bases not matched to a gene: 6. CDR1 is SGHKS and CDR2 is YYEKEE in the germline V gene (reference sequence). CDR3 DNA: TGTGCCAGCAGCTGGCAGGGGGTCGGTGAGCAGTTCTTC. This codes for CASSWQGVGEQFF.

Relative to its sample, this clonotype is medium-sized. Because the library targeted alpha chains, this beta chain is an off-target read whose size means little. The chain links TRBV6-2 or TRBV6-3 to TRBJ2-1; D gene unclear. Germline V gene lookup returns CDR1 MNHEY and CDR2 SVGEGT. Trimming took off 11 bases at V and 4 bases at J, with 18 bases between the two ends. The CDR3 runs to 14 residues. The CDR3 is CASSAAERYNEQFF. Written as DNA, the CDR3 is TGTGCCTCCTCGGCGGCCGAACGATACAATGAGCAGTTCTTC.

Worth noting for this clonotype: As an off-target read in a library built for alpha chains, this beta chain has a frequency of little significance. V is TRBV9 and J is TRBJ2-1; D possibly matches TRBD1 or TRBD2 (5 bases each). Trimming pared 3 bases from V and 8 bases from J, leaving 9 bases between. Germline CDR1 and CDR2: SGDLS and YYNGEE. CDR3 size: 12 residues. In DNA form, the CDR3 reads TGTGCCAGCAGCGCCATGGGGGATGAGCAGTTCTTC. Its protein is CASSAMGDEQFF. The full variable domain, completed using reference TRBV9 and TRBJ2-1, is DSGVTQTPKHLITATGQRVTLRCSPRSGDLSVYWYQQSLDQGLQFLIQYYNGEERAKGNILERFSAQQFPDLHSELNLSSLELGDSALYFCASSAMGDEQFFGPGTRLTVL.

By sample fraction, this clonotype is medium-sized. The library was prepared for alpha chains; this beta chain is a stray read, so its frequency means little. This chain joins TRBV7-3 and TRBJ2-3, with D unresolved. The V end was cut by 5 bases, the J end by 5 bases, with 11 bases between. CDR3 length: 13 residues. Germline CDR1 SGHTA, CDR2 FQGTGA. As DNA, the CDR3 is TGTGCCAGCAGCGGGTGGACCGGAGATACGCAGTATTTT. Translation gives CASSGWTGDTQYF. The whole variable domain, filled in from reference TRBV7-3 and TRBJ2-3, reads GAGVSQTPSNKVTEKGKYVELRCDPISGHTALYWYRQSLGQGPEFLIYFQGTGAADDSGLPNDRFFAVRPEGSVSTLKIQRTERGDSAVYLCASSGWTGDTQYFGPGTRLTVL.

To note about this clonotype: Found in a library prepared for alpha chains, this beta chain is an off-target read, and its abundance has little meaning. The rearrangement uses TRBV4-1 and TRBJ2-5, with TRBD2 identical over 10 bases. Trimming took 1 base from V and 2 from J; bases not matched to a gene: 7. The CDR3 runs to 17 residues. CDR1 MGHRA and CDR2 YSYEKL come from the germline V gene. In nucleotides, the CDR3 is TGCGCCAGCAGCCAAGGCGTTAGCGGGGGGCCTCAAGAGACCCAGTACTTC. It encodes CASSQGVSGGPQETQYF.

This clonotype counts as large (0.1 to 1%). Since the library was made to target alpha chains, this beta chain is a stray read and its abundance is not meaningful. The chain links TRBV7-6 to TRBJ2-2; TRBD1 might be the D (6 bases). The CDR3 is made up of 13 amino acids. Germline V gene lookup returns CDR1 SGHVS and CDR2 FNYEAQ. The ends were cut back, 4 bases at V and 6 bases at J, with 9 bases in the middle. The CDR3 loop is CASSSQGAGELFF. DNA for the CDR3: TGTGCCAGCAGCTCACAGGGTGCCGGGGAGCTGTTTTTT.

The table lists this clonotype with a few counts. The library was prepared for alpha chains; this beta chain is a stray read, so its frequency means little. The gene calls are TRBV29-1 and TRBJ2-5; D not resolved. Germline V gene data show CDR1 as SQVTM and CDR2 as ANQGSEA. The CDR3 covers 15 residues. Trimming took 6 bases from V and 2 from J, leaving 19 bases between them. CDR3 loop: CSVGVPWFGQETQYF. In nucleotides, the CDR3 is TGCAGCGTCGGTGTCCCCTGGTTTGGGCAAGAGACCCAGTACTTC.

Worth noting for this clonotype: Since the library was made to target alpha chains, this beta chain is a stray read and its abundance is not meaningful. This chain connects TRBV5-4 to TRBJ2-7; a possible D gene is TRBD1 (6 bases). This CDR3 spans 14 amino acids. Trimming shortened V by 0 bases and J by 5 bases, and 12 bases separated the two germline ends. In germline, CDR1 is SGHNT, CDR2 YYREEE (reference sequence). CDR3 bases: TGTGCCAGCAGCTTGGGCTACAGGGTGGACGAGCAGTACTTC. The encoded protein is CASSLGYRVDEQYF.

Details on this clonotype: The size of this beta chain means little, since it is a stray read in a library made for alpha chains. The chain carries TRBV20-1 and TRBJ2-5; D ambiguous. The V end was cut by 0 bases, the J end by 0 bases, with 14 bases between. Germline V lookup: CDR1 DFQATT, CDR2 SNEGSKA (reference sequence). The CDR3 length is 16 residues. The chain's CDR3 is CSARDPGRYHQETQYF. The CDR3 DNA is TGCAGTGCTAGAGACCCCGGAAGATATCACCAAGAGACCCAGTACTTC.

Remarks on this clonotype: This could be a read error, since a much larger clone is one nucleotide away. Because this beta chain is a stray read in a library intended to capture alpha chains, its abundance should not be given much weight. This chain joins TRBV9 and TRBJ2-3; TRBD2 matches 10 bases. CDR1 is SGDLS and CDR2 is YYNGEE in the germline V gene. This CDR3 is 15 amino acids long. V gave up 6 bases and J gave up 1 base; unmatched junction bases: 5. CDR3 in DNA: TGTGCCAGCAACTATGGGACTAGCGGCACAGATACGCAGTATTTT. Protein sequence: CASNYGTSGTDTQYF.